The rows below give T cell receptor beta chains drawn from one sample of a study of regulatory T cells in long-lasting Graves disease. TCRdb reanalysed the multiplex PCR reads using MiXCR and keeps one entry per CDR3 protein. The data contain over 450,000 distinct CDR3 sequences, 12% of them seen just once; the ten biggest clones take up 7.5% to 9%. These data were likewise used in another study, on T cells in Graves' hyperthyroidism and ophthalmopathy.

The specimen comprised peripheral blood mononuclear cells (PBMCs), sampled at new diagnosis, from a patient treated with antithyroid drugs. These receptors were obtained from a woman aged 25 to 39 with Graves disease. CDR3s include the opening cysteine and the closing phenylalanine or tryptophan. The D gene is left open where the match is weak. Clone size is shown for a subset of rows, as once, few, many or a class of expanded clone.

J | D | length | size | V | DNA | CDR3
TRBJ2-3 | NA | 14 | many | TRBV5-1 | TGCGCCAGCAGCTTGGTCCCAAGCACAGATACGCAGTATTTT | CASSLVPSTDTQYF
TRBJ2-7 | NA | 14 | many | TRBV9 | TGTGCCAGCGCCCGTAGGGCCGCCGGATACGAGCAGTACTTC | CASARRAAGYEQYF
TRBJ1-3 | NA | 17 | many | TRBV4-1 | TGCGCCAGCAGCCAACTAAGAGGACAGCGCTCTGGAAACACCATATATTTT | CASSQLRGQRSGNTIYF
TRBJ2-2 | TRBD2 | 17 | NA | TRBV18 | TGTGCCAGCTCACCAATGGCGGGAGTTTTGGACACCGGGGAGCTGTTTTTT | CASSPMAGVLDTGELFF
TRBJ2-1 | NA | 15 | many | TRBV27 | TGTGCCAGCAGTTTGCGAGGGCCCTCCTACAATGAGCAGTTCTTC | CASSLRGPSYNEQFF
TRBJ2-3 | TRBD2 | 17 | few | TRBV15 | TGTGCCACCAGCAGAGCCGGGGCGGGAGTGAACACAGATACGCAGTATTTT | CATSRAGAGVNTDTQYF
TRBJ2-7 | NA | 15 | many | TRBV5-6 | TGTGCCAGCAGCACGACTTTTTCCCTCTCCTACGAGCAGTACTTC | CASSTTFSLSYEQYF
TRBJ2-7 | NA | 13 | NA | TRBV6-2/TRBV6-3 | TGTGCCAGCACGGGCCCGTCCTCAACGGAGCAGTACTTC | CASTGPSSTEQYF
TRBJ1-5 | NA | 12 | many | TRBV7-2 | TGTGCCAGCAGCTTATATAATCAGCCCCAGCATTTT | CASSLYNQPQHF
TRBJ2-1 | NA | 14 | many | TRBV28 | TGTGCCAGCAGTTTCACTGGGGTAAAAAATGAGCAGTTCTTC | CASSFTGVKNEQFF
TRBJ2-7 | TRBD2 | 15 | many | TRBV2 | TGTGCCAGCAGTGAAGGACTAGCGCTCATATACGAGCAGTACTTC | CASSEGLALIYEQYF
TRBJ1-2 | TRBD1 | 14 | NA | TRBV5-8 | TGTGCCAGCAGCTTGGGGGGACAGGGTAGCGGTTACACCTTC | CASSLGGQGSGYTF
TRBJ1-2 | NA | 17 | many | TRBV2 | TGTGCCAGCAGTTACCTCGCCGTGGAACAGAGTTCGGGAGGCTACACCTTC | CASSYLAVEQSSGGYTF
TRBJ2-2 | TRBD1 | 15 | few | TRBV5-1 | TGCGCCAGCAGCCGGGACAGTTTTTACACCGGGGAGCTGTTTTTT | CASSRDSFYTGELFF
TRBJ2-5 | NA | 17 | many | TRBV6-1 | TGTGCCAGCTATTTACAGATTAGGGGCCCGAAAGAAGAGACCCAGTACTTC | CASYLQIRGPKEETQYF
TRBJ2-1 | NA | 15 | many | TRBV7-3 | TGTGCCAGCAGCCCAGGGTTGGGTTCCTACAATGAGCAGTTCTTC | CASSPGLGSYNEQFF
TRBJ2-5 | NA | 15 | many | TRBV7-2 | TGTGCCAGCAGCTTAACGTCCGGAGCCCAAGAGACCCAGTACTTC | CASSLTSGAQETQYF
TRBJ2-7 | NA | 15 | many | TRBV7-6 | TGTGCCAGCAGCTTAGCGCTAGGTACAAGCTACGAGCAGTACTTC | CASSLALGTSYEQYF
TRBJ2-1 | NA | 13 | many | TRBV11-3 | TGTGCCAGCAGCTTAGTCCTACGCAATGAGCAGTTCTTC | CASSLVLRNEQFF
TRBJ2-5 | TRBD2 | 14 | NA | TRBV20-1 | TGCAGTGCTCAATATAGCGGGAGTAGAGAGACCCAGTACTTC | CSAQYSGSRETQYF
TRBJ2-7 | NA | 15 | many | TRBV2 | TGTGCCAGCAGTTACCAGACAGGAGGATACTACGAGCAGTACTTC | CASSYQTGGYYEQYF
TRBJ2-3 | TRBD2 | 17 | few | TRBV19 | TGTGCCAGTAGTATCGTCCCGGGAGGATGGGGCACAGATACGCAGTATTTT | CASSIVPGGWGTDTQYF
TRBJ2-1 | NA | 13 | many | TRBV12-3/TRBV12-4 | TGTGCCAGCAAATCCTTAGTGCCAGGTGAGCAGTTCTTC | CASKSLVPGEQFF
TRBJ2-3 | NA | 15 | many | TRBV6-2/TRBV6-3 | TGTGCCAGCAGTTCCCCCTTTATTAGCGTAGATACGCAGTATTTT | CASSSPFISVDTQYF
TRBJ1-4 | TRBD1 | 14 | many | TRBV6-5 | TGTGCCAGCAGTTCCGCAGGGGGTCGGGAAAAACTGTTTTTT | CASSSAGGREKLFF
TRBJ2-4 | TRBD2 | 16 | few | TRBV20-1 | TGCAGTGCCACAGGACTAGCGGGAGGGCCCACGAACATTCAGTACTTC | CSATGLAGGPTNIQYF
TRBJ2-6 | TRBD1 | 16 | few | TRBV19 | TGTGCCAGTACGGCAGGGGGTTGGGCTGGGGCCAACGTCCTGACTTTC | CASTAGGWAGANVLTF
TRBJ1-1 | NA | 14 | many | TRBV6-2/TRBV6-3 | TGTGCCAGCAGGGAACAGGGCCTGATCACTGAAGCTTTCTTT | CASREQGLITEAFF
TRBJ1-5 | NA | 12 | few | TRBV20-1 | TGCAGTGCCCTTAGAGGCACTCACCCCCAGCATTTT | CSALRGTHPQHF
TRBJ2-7 | TRBD2 | 16 | NA | TRBV20-1 | TGCAGTGCGAAAAAAGGGGGGACTAGCGCCTCCTACGAGCAGTACTTC | CSAKKGGTSASYEQYF
TRBJ2-3 | TRBD2 | 15 | many | TRBV5-1 | TGCGCCAGCAGCCCCCGGGCCGGGAGGACAGATACGCAGTATTTT | CASSPRAGRTDTQYF
TRBJ2-3 | TRBD2 | 14 | many | TRBV20-1 | TGCAGTGCTGAGCTAGCGGGAGTTTCCGATACGCAGTATTTT | CSAELAGVSDTQYF
TRBJ1-2 | NA | 16 | many | TRBV4-3 | TGCGCCAGCAGCCAAGAAGGCCGGGGGGCTAACTATGGCTACACCTTC | CASSQEGRGANYGYTF
TRBJ1-2 | TRBD1 | 15 | many | TRBV7-9 | TGTGCCAGCAGCTTAGCGGGGACAGATTCACGGGGCTACACCTTC | CASSLAGTDSRGYTF
TRBJ2-1 | NA | 14 | many | TRBV9 | TGTGCCAGCAGCGGCACACGGGGATACAATGAGCAGTTCTTC | CASSGTRGYNEQFF
TRBJ1-1 | NA | 16 | many | TRBV6-2/TRBV6-3 | TGTGCCAGCAGACGTACCCTGGGACCGAAGGACACTGAAGCTTTCTTT | CASRRTLGPKDTEAFF
TRBJ1-1 | NA | 14 | NA | TRBV6-1 | TGTGCCAGCAAAACTCAAGGGGCGACCGGGGAGGCTTTCTTT | CASKTQGATGEAFF
TRBJ2-7 | NA | 14 | many | TRBV30 | TGTGCCTGGAGTGTAGGTACGGGGGCTTACGAGCAGTACTTC | CAWSVGTGAYEQYF
TRBJ1-1 | NA | 14 | many | TRBV2 | TGTGCCAGCAATCCGGCCAGGGTTGGCACTGAAGCTTTCTTT | CASNPARVGTEAFF
TRBJ2-7 | TRBD1 | 15 | many | TRBV6-5 | TGTGCCAGCAGTTACTCAGGGGACAGCTCCTACGAGCAGTACTTC | CASSYSGDSSYEQYF
TRBJ2-7 | TRBD2 | 15 | few | TRBV2 | TGTGCCAGCAGCACGGGACTAGCGGGGCTCCGGGAGCAGTACTTC | CASSTGLAGLREQYF
TRBJ2-7 | NA | 13 | few | TRBV7-8 | TGTGCCAGCAGCCCGCGCGTTACCTACGAGCAGTACTTC | CASSPRVTYEQYF
TRBJ2-1 | NA | 18 | many | TRBV6-5 | TGTGCCAGCAGTTACGATGCTTCTTGGGGGGTTTCCTACAATGAGCAGTTCTTC | CASSYDASWGVSYNEQFF
TRBJ1-1 | TRBD1 | 15 | many | TRBV18 | TGTGCCAGCTCACCACCGGGCACAGGGGGCACTGAAGCTTTCTTT | CASSPPGTGGTEAFF
TRBJ2-7 | TRBD2 | 16 | NA | TRBV4-1 | TGCGCCAGCAGCCCCCTGGGTGAAGCGGGAGACTACGAGCAGTACTTC | CASSPLGEAGDYEQYF
TRBJ2-1 | TRBD2 | 16 | many | TRBV11-3 | TGTGCCAGCAGCGAATTAGCGGGAGCCCACTACAATGAGCAGTTCTTC | CASSELAGAHYNEQFF
TRBJ2-5 | NA | 15 | many | TRBV3-1 | TGTGCCAGCAGCCAAGAGAAGGGAATGAGGGAGACCCAGTACTTC | CASSQEKGMRETQYF
TRBJ2-1 | NA | 13 | NA | TRBV7-3 | TGTGCCAGCAGCAACGACAGTTACAATGAGCAGTTCTTC | CASSNDSYNEQFF
TRBJ2-7 | NA | 13 | many | TRBV20-1 | TGCAGTGCTAGAGAGCCCCACGGGATGGAGCAGTACTTC | CSAREPHGMEQYF
TRBJ2-1 | TRBD1 | 15 | few | TRBV12-3/TRBV12-4 | TGTGCCAGCATTCAGACAGGGGGGTACGGCAATGAGCAGTTCTTC | CASIQTGGYGNEQFF
TRBJ1-1 | TRBD1 | 13 | many | TRBV11-1 | TGTGCCAGCAGCCAGGGGGGCATGTGGGAAGCTTTCTTT | CASSQGGMWEAFF
TRBJ2-1 | TRBD1 | 14 | many | TRBV20-1 | TGCAGTGCTAGACCGGGACAGGACTACAATGAGCAGTTCTTC | CSARPGQDYNEQFF
TRBJ1-1 | NA | 13 | many | TRBV30 | TGTGCCTGGAAGGGTCCAGGGAACACTGAAGCTTTCTTT | CAWKGPGNTEAFF
TRBJ2-7 | TRBD2 | 17 | few | TRBV6-1 | TGTGCCAGCAGGGACCATAGGGCTAGCGGGAAGTCTTACGAGCAGTACTTC | CASRDHRASGKSYEQYF
TRBJ2-2 | NA | 12 | many | TRBV3-1 | TGTGCCAGCAGCCAAGTCGGCGGGGAGCTGTTTTTT | CASSQVGGELFF